This T cell receptor beta chain emerged from a study of radiotherapy plus CTLA-4 blockade in lung cancer. This CDR3 contains 15 residues. Germline CDR1 is MNHEY and CDR2 is SMNVEV (reference sequence). Trimming took 5 bases from V and 4 from J, leaving 17 bases between them. Data came from immunoSEQ multiplex PCR; TCRdb stores just in-frame clones and leaves some out. The sample has roughly 50,000 clones, less than 85% seen once. This receptor was obtained from a human donor with non-small cell lung cancer who had stable disease on radiotherapy plus ipilimumab. The V and J genes are TRBV27 and TRBJ1-2; a weak D match, TRBD1 (6 bases). The material sequenced was peripheral blood, taken from a patient treated with radiotherapy plus ipilimumab. The CDR3 DNA follows: TGTGCCAGCAGTAGAAACAGGGCGATTGGCTATGGCTACACCTTC. This sequence encodes CASSRNRAIGYGYTF.